Below, 30 T cell receptor beta chains from the same sample are listed, as sequenced in a study of T cell changes during pregnancy in multiple sclerosis. Generated by immunoSEQ multiplex PCR, the TCRdb table keeps only in-frame clones and is missing some. The sample lists 40,000 to 60,000 clones, almost 90% occurring once. This material consisted of peripheral blood, taken in the first trimester of pregnancy. The receptors shown here come from a female donor in good health, enrolled as a control in a pregnancy study.

The chain has TRBV5-4 and TRBJ1-4; TRBD1 aligns across 7 bases. This CDR3 has 16 residues. Losses at the gene ends were 0 bases for V and 8 bases for J; bases not matched to a gene: 10. The germline V gene encodes CDR1 SGHNT and CDR2 YYREEE (reference sequence). The CDR3 region is CASSLAVRGVEEKLFF. CDR3 in DNA: TGTGCCAGCAGCTTGGCCGTCAGGGGGGTTGAAGAAAAACTGTTTTTT.

The chain has TRBV5-1 and TRBJ2-3; a possible D gene is TRBD1 (6 bases). The CDR3 sequence is 15 residues long. The V gene's germline CDR1 is SGHRS and CDR2 YFSETQ. V was trimmed by 4 bases and J by 0 bases, leaving 12 bases between them. CDR3 region: CASSPGQTSTDTQYF. Written as DNA, the CDR3 is TGCGCCAGCAGCCCCGGACAGACTAGCACAGATACGCAGTATTTT.

The rearrangement uses TRBV6-5 and TRBJ2-7; 7 bases align to TRBD2. V gave up 2 bases and J gave up 2 bases; unmatched junction bases: 9. The V gene's germline CDR1 is MNHEY and CDR2 SVGAGI. CDR3 length equals 16 residues. The chain's CDR3 is CASSYPGSGGTYEQYF. The CDR3 DNA follows: TGTGCCAGCAGTTACCCGGGGTCGGGGGGAACCTACGAGCAGTACTTC.

The chain is built from TRBV6-4 and TRBJ2-5; TRBD2 aligns across 13 bases. The germline V gene has CDR1 MRHNA and CDR2 SNTAGT. Losses at the gene ends were 5 bases for V and 2 bases for J; bases not matched to a gene: 2. There are 15 residues in the CDR3. The DNA of the CDR3 is TGTGCCAGCAGTAAACTAGCGGGGGGGCAAGAGACCCAGTACTTC. Its translation is CASSKLAGGQETQYF.

Points on this clone: A read error may account for a junction end that differs from germline. This rearrangement joins TRBV6-6 to TRBJ2-7, with a tentative D call TRBD2 (6 bases). There are 12 residues in the CDR3. In germline, CDR1 is MNHNY, CDR2 SVGAGI (reference sequence). DNA of the CDR3: TGTGCCACCAAAGACTTCGGCGGGAACCCCAACTTC. This translates into CATKDFGGNPNF.

V usage is TRBV2 and J usage is TRBJ1-5; D ambiguous. The CDR3 length is 15 residues. V was pared by 7 bases and J by 6 bases, with 19 bases between. In germline, CDR1 is SNHLY, CDR2 FYNNEI. The CDR3 is CASTEAGRPGQPQHF. Written as DNA, the CDR3 is TGTGCCAGCACGGAGGCAGGCCGCCCGGGTCAGCCCCAGCATTTT.

The V gene is TRBV2, the J gene TRBJ2-4; D ambiguous. CDR3 size: 12 residues. The germline V gene has CDR1 SNHLY and CDR2 FYNNEI. CDR3 residues: CACYPAKNIQYF. CDR3 nucleotide sequence: TGTGCTTGCTATCCAGCCAAAAACATTCAGTACTTC.

The chain combines TRBV6-5 with TRBJ1-1; TRBD1 is a possible D gene (6 bases). Trimming took 0 bases from V and 4 from J, leaving 6 bases between them. CDR3 length: 13 residues. Germline V gene lookup returns CDR1 MNHEY and CDR2 SVGAGI. CDR3 protein: CASSYSRGTEAFF. The CDR3 nucleotides read TGTGCCAGCAGTTACTCCAGGGGCACTGAAGCTTTCTTT.

This clone is a singleton in its sample. The V call is TRBV30, the J call TRBJ1-2; 7 bases line up with TRBD1. This CDR3 has 12 amino acids. Germline values: CDR1 GTSNPN, CDR2 SVGIG (reference sequence). The junction had 4 bases not matched to a gene; V was cut back by 3 bases and J by 6 bases. The CDR3 DNA reads TGTGCCTGGAGCAGGGGGTTCGATGGCTACACCTTC. It is translated as CAWSRGFDGYTF.

The chain employs TRBV10-3 and TRBJ1-1, with 7 bases lining up with TRBD1. The V segment lost 5 bases and the J segment 0 bases; nucleotides outside the gene matches: 3. From germline, CDR1 is ENHRY and CDR2 SYGVKD. The length of the CDR3 is 14 residues. The CDR3 loop is CAISPTGMNTEAFF. The CDR3 nucleotides read TGTGCCATCAGTCCGACAGGGATGAACACTGAAGCTTTCTTT.

The chain is built from TRBV9 and TRBJ2-4, with D uncertain. The CDR3 spans 13 residues. The germline gives CDR1 SGDLS, CDR2 YYNGEE. V lost 0 bases and J lost 12, with 13 bases in between. The CDR3 loop reads CASSVVESAPQYF. CDR3 sequence (DNA): TGTGCCAGCAGCGTAGTAGAGAGCGCGCCTCAGTACTTC.

This sequence joins TRBV5-1 and TRBJ1-2; 8 bases are shared with TRBD1. The CDR3 length is 15 residues. CDR1 and CDR2 from the germline V gene are SGHRS and YFSETQ. V dropped 0 bases and J dropped 4; count of bases not matched to a gene: 5. The DNA for the CDR3 is TGCGCCAGCAGCTTGGGGACAGGGTCGGTCTATGGCTACACCTTC. The encoded protein is CASSLGTGSVYGYTF.

The CDR3 sequence: CAWRTGTSGTLSSYNEQFF. The CDR3 bases are TGTGCCTGGAGAACCGGGACTAGCGGGACTTTGAGCTCCTACAATGAGCAGTTCTTC. The rearrangement uses TRBV30 and TRBJ2-1; 13 bases line up with TRBD2. CDR3 length equals 19 residues. Germline V gene lookup returns CDR1 GTSNPN and CDR2 SVGIG (reference sequence). V gave up 3 bases and J gave up 0 bases; unmatched junction bases: 11.

This rearrangement joins TRBV7-2 to TRBJ2-7; the D gene is possibly TRBD2 (5 bases). Germline V CDR1 and CDR2: SGHTA, FQGNSA. The ends were cut back, 8 bases at V and 2 bases at J, with 16 bases in the middle. CDR3 size: 14 residues. CDR3 bases: TGTGCCAGCGACTCCGGCGGGCCCCCCTACGAGCAGTACTTC. Translated: CASDSGGPPYEQYF.

This chain connects TRBV6-5 to TRBJ1-1; possible D gene TRBD1, 5 bases. Trimming stripped 4 bases from V and 7 bases from J, with 19 bases between. Germline-derived CDR1 and CDR2 are MNHEY and SVGAGI. The CDR3 runs 15 residues. CDR3 nucleotides: TGTGCCAGCAGTTCTACAGGTCATCAGATCCGTGAAGCTTTCTTT. Amino acid sequence: CASSSTGHQIREAFF.

The chain couples TRBV18 to TRBJ1-5; no firm D call. In germline, CDR1 is KGHSH, CDR2 LQKENI. The CDR3 runs 13 residues. V lost 2 bases and J 4 bases, leaving 6 bases between the germline ends. The CDR3 DNA is TGTGCCAGCTCACCAGCAGAAAATCAGCCCCAGCATTTT. Protein sequence: CASSPAENQPQHF.

J is TRBJ1-2 and V is TRBV5-6, with D tentatively TRBD1 (6 bases). The germline V gene has CDR1 SGHDT and CDR2 YYEEEE. The CDR3 is 15 residues long. V lost 4 bases and J 0 bases, leaving 13 bases between the germline ends. The CDR3 DNA reads as TGTGCCAGCAGCCGTACAGGGCCCACTAACTATGGCTACACCTTC. Encoded protein: CASSRTGPTNYGYTF.

The chain carries TRBV27 and TRBJ2-2; 10 bases line up with TRBD1. The germline V gene has CDR1 MNHEY and CDR2 SMNVEV (reference sequence). V trimming: 5 bases; J trimming: 5 bases; junction bases outside the gene matches: 8. The CDR3 length is 16 residues. The CDR3 reads CASSPPGQGSTGELFF. Written as DNA, the CDR3 is TGTGCCAGCAGTCCACCGGGACAGGGGTCGACCGGGGAGCTGTTTTTT.

This chain uses TRBV20-1 with TRBJ1-4; unclear D gene. V dropped 3 bases and J dropped 8 bases, with 4 bases sitting between them. The CDR3 spans 10 residues. CDR1 is DFQATT and CDR2 is SNEGSKA in the germline V gene (reference sequence). CDR3 in DNA: TGCAGTGCTAGTAAAGAAAAACTGTTTTTT. Its protein is CSASKEKLFF.

This clone has more than one count but fewer than ten. The J gene is TRBJ1-3, the V gene TRBV19, with 7 positions matching TRBD1. The V segment lost 7 bases and the J segment 4 bases; nucleotides outside the gene matches: 7. Germline lookup yields CDR1 LNHDA and CDR2 SQIVND (reference sequence). The CDR3 has 14 amino acids. The CDR3 loop reads CASINTGVGNTIYF. The DNA of the CDR3 is TGTGCCAGTATTAATACAGGGGTCGGAAACACCATATATTTT.

The chain links TRBV7-2 to TRBJ2-3; TRBD2 agrees at 9 bases. The CDR3 has 18 amino acids. Germline CDR1 SGHTA, CDR2 FQGNSA. The ends lost 0 bases at V and 1 base at J; junction bases unmatched: 8. Written as DNA, the CDR3 is TGTGCCAGCAGCTTAGCGGGTCTATTAGCGGGAGGCACAGATACGCAGTATTTT. As protein: CASSLAGLLAGGTDTQYF.

The rearrangement uses TRBV6-1 and TRBJ1-2; D possibly corresponds to TRBD1 (5 bases). The CDR3 runs to 16 residues. The germline V and J ends were trimmed by 1 base and 4 bases, with 16 bases remaining between them. Looked up from germline, CDR1 is MNHNS and CDR2 is SASEGT. The CDR3 sequence: CASSEGDSPIGYGYTF. In nucleotides, the CDR3 is TGTGCCAGCAGTGAAGGTGACAGCCCTATCGGCTATGGCTACACCTTC.

The V and J genes are TRBV4-3 and TRBJ2-3; 7 bases line up with TRBD2. Germline V gene data show CDR1 as LGHNA and CDR2 as YSLEER. The CDR3 contains 14 residues. Trimming removed 0 bases from V and 4 bases from J; junction bases left unmatched: 1. This chain's CDR3 is CASSQDAGADTQYF. The CDR3 bases are TGCGCCAGCAGCCAAGATGCGGGGGCAGATACGCAGTATTTT.

The chain employs TRBV15 and TRBJ2-1; 10 bases match TRBD2. CDR1 and CDR2 (germline): LNHNV, YYDKDF (reference sequence). The CDR3 extends over 16 amino acids. V lost 0 bases, J lost 7 bases, and 6 bases stayed unmatched. DNA for the CDR3: TGTGCCACCAGCAGAGATGAGGCTAGCGGGAGAAATGAGCAGTTCTTC. This codes for CATSRDEASGRNEQFF.

This clone has a handful of counts. This chain uses TRBV27 with TRBJ2-7, with D possibly TRBD2 on 5 matching bases. Trimming cost V 6 bases and J 2 bases, with 8 bases left between them. CDR3 length: 12 amino acids. CDR1 MNHEY and CDR2 SMNVEV come from the germline V gene (reference sequence). The CDR3 spells CASSSGTYEQYF. DNA of the CDR3: TGTGCCAGCAGCAGCGGTACCTACGAGCAGTACTTC.

The chain joins TRBV29-1 to TRBJ2-1; 14 bases line up with TRBD2. CDR1 and CDR2 from the germline V gene are SQVTM and ANQGSEA. The V and J ends lost 4 bases and 3 bases, in that order; junction bases with no gene match: 20. The CDR3 length is 21 residues. In nucleotides, the CDR3 is TGCAGCGTTGTATCCTTTGGGGGGACTAGCGGGAGTTCTTTACTCTACAATGAGCAGTTCTTC. Translating it yields CSVVSFGGTSGSSLLYNEQFF.

CDR3 sequence: CASSPFRLGRGTGELFF. In DNA, the CDR3 is TGTGCCAGCAGCCCATTTCGATTGGGCCGGGGGACCGGGGAGCTGTTTTTT. This chain joins TRBV7-9 and TRBJ2-2, with D perhaps TRBD2 (6 bases). V was shortened by 5 bases and J by 5 bases, with 21 bases between the two germline ends. CDR1 and CDR2 (germline): SEHNR, FQNEAQ (reference sequence). This CDR3 is 17 amino acids long.

This chain uses TRBV5-8 with TRBJ1-1; no reliable D call. The CDR3 runs 15 residues. V lost 0 bases, J lost 3 bases, and 12 bases lay in between. Germline V CDR1 and CDR2: SGHTS, YDEGEE. CDR3 nucleotide sequence: TGTGCCAGCAGCTTGGCCGGAGGGAGGGACACTGAAGCTTTCTTT. Translated: CASSLAGGRDTEAFF.

The gene calls are TRBV7-8 and TRBJ2-7, with 8 bases identical to TRBD1. J gave up 7 bases and V 4 bases, and 9 bases lay outside the gene matches. The CDR3 is 14 amino acids. Germline loops: CDR1 SGHVS, CDR2 FQNEAQ. CDR3 nucleotides: TGTGCCAGCAGCTCCAACCAGGGGGCTTGGGAGCAGTACTTC. Protein product: CASSSNQGAWEQYF.

J is TRBJ2-1 and V is TRBV19; 9 bases line up with TRBD2. CDR1 LNHDA and CDR2 SQIVND come from the germline V gene (reference sequence). Trimming cost V 0 bases and J 8 bases; bases outside gene matches: 11. The CDR3 has 17 residues. This CDR3 is CASSIDIFPGLAYEQFF. Here the CDR3 DNA reads TGTGCCAGTAGTATAGATATTTTCCCGGGACTAGCCTATGAGCAGTTCTTC.